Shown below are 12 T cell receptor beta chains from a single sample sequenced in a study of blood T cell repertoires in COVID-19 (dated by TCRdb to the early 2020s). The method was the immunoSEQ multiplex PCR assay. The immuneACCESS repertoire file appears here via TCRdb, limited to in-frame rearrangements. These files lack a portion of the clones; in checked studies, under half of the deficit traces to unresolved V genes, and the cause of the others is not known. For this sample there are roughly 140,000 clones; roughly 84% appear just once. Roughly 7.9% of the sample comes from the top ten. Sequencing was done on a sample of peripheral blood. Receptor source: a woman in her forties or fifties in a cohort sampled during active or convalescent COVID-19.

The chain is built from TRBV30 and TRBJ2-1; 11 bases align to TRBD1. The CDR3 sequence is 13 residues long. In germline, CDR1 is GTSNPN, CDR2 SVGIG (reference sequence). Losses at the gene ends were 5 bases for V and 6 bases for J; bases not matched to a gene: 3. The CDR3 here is CAWGGQGGNEQFF. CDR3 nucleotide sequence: TGTGCCTGGGGGGGACAGGGGGGCAATGAGCAGTTCTTC.

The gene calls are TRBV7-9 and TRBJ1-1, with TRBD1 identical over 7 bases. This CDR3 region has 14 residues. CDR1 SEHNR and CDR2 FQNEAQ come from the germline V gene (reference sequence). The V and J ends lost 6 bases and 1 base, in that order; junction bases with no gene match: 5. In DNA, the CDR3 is TGTGCCAGCAGTTTACAGGGGTCGAACACTGAAGCTTTCTTT. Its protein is CASSLQGSNTEAFF.

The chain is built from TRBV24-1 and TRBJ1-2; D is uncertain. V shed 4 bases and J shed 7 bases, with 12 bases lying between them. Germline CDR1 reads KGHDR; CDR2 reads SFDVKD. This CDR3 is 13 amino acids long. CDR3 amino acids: CATSERTEGGYTF. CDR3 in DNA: TGTGCCACCAGTGAACGGACTGAGGGTGGCTACACCTTC.

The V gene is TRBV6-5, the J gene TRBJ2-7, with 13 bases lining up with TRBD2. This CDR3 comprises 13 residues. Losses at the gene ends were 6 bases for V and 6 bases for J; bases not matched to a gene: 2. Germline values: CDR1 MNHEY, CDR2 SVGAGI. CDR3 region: CASRTSGGLEQYF. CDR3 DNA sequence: TGTGCCAGCAGGACTAGCGGGGGGCTCGAGCAGTACTTC.

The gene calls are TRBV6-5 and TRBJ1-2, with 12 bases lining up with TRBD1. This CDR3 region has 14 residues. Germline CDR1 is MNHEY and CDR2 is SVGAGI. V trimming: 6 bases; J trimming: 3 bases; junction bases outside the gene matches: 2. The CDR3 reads CASRGQGADYGYTF. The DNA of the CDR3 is TGTGCCAGCAGGGGACAGGGGGCAGACTATGGCTACACCTTC.

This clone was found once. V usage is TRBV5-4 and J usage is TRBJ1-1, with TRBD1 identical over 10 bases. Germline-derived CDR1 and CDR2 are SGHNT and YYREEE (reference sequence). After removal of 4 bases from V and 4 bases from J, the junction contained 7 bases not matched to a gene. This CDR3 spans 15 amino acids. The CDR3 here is CASSVWTGGSTEAFF. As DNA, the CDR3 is TGTGCCAGCAGCGTTTGGACAGGGGGGTCCACTGAAGCTTTCTTT.

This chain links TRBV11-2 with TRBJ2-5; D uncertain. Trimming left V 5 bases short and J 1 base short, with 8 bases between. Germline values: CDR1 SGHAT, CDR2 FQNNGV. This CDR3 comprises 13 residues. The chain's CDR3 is CASSPRIQETQYF. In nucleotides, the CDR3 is TGTGCCAGCAGCCCCAGGATCCAAGAGACCCAGTACTTC.

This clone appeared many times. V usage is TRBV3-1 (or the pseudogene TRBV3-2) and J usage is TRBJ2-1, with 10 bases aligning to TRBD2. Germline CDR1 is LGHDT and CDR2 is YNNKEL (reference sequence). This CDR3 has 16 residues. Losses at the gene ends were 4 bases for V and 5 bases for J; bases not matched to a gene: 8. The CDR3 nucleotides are TGTGCCAGCAGCCCTATCGGGACTAGCGCGCACAATGAGCAGTTCTTC. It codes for CASSPIGTSAHNEQFF.

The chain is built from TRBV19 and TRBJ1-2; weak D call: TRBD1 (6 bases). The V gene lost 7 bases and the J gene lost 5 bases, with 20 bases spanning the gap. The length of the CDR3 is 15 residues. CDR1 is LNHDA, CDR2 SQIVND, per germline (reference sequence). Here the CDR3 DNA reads TGTGCCAGTAACCCCGGGAGGACAGTTGGTTATGGCTACACCTTC. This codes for CASNPGRTVGYGYTF. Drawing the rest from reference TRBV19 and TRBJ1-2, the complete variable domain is DGGITQSPKYLFRKEGQNVTLSCEQNLNHDAMYWYRQDPGQGLRLIYYSQIVNDFQKGDIAEGYSVSREKKESFPLTVTSAQKNPTAFYLCASNPGRTVGYGYTFGSGTRLTVV.

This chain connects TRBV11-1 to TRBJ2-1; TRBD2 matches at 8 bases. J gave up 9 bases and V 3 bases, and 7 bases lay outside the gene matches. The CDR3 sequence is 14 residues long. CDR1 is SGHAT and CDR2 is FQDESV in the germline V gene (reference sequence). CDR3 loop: CASSLTGGAGEQFF. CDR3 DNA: TGTGCCAGCAGCTTGACGGGGGGGGCCGGTGAGCAGTTCTTC. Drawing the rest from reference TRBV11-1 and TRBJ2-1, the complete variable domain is EAEVAQSPRYKITEKSQAVAFWCDPISGHATLYWYRQILGQGPELLVQFQDESVVDDSQLPKDRFSAERLKGVDSTLKIQPAELGDSAMYLCASSLTGGAGEQFFGPGTRLTVL.

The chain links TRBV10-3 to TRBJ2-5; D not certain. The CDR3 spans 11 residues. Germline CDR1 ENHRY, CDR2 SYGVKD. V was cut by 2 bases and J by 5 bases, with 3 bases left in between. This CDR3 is CAISERETQYF. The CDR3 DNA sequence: TGTGCCATCAGTGAGCGGGAGACCCAGTACTTC.

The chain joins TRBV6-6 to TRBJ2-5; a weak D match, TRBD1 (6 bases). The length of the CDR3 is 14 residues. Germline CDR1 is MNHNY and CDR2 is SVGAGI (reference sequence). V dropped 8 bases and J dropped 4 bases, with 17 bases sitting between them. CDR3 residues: CASQASLGGETQYF. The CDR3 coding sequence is TGTGCCAGCCAAGCTAGTTTAGGGGGAGAGACCCAGTACTTC.